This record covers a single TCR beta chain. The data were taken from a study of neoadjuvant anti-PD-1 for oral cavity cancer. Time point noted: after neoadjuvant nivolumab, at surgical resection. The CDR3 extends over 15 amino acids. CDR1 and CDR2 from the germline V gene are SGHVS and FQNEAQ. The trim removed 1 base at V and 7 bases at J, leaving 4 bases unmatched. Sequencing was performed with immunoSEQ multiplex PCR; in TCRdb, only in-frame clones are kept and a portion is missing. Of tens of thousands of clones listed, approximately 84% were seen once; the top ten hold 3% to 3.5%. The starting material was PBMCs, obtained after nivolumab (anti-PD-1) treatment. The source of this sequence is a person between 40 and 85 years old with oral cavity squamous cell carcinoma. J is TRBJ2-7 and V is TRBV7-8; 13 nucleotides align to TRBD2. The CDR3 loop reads CASSLGTSGSSEQYF. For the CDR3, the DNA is TGTGCCAGCAGCTTAGGGACTAGCGGGAGCAGTGAGCAGTACTTC.